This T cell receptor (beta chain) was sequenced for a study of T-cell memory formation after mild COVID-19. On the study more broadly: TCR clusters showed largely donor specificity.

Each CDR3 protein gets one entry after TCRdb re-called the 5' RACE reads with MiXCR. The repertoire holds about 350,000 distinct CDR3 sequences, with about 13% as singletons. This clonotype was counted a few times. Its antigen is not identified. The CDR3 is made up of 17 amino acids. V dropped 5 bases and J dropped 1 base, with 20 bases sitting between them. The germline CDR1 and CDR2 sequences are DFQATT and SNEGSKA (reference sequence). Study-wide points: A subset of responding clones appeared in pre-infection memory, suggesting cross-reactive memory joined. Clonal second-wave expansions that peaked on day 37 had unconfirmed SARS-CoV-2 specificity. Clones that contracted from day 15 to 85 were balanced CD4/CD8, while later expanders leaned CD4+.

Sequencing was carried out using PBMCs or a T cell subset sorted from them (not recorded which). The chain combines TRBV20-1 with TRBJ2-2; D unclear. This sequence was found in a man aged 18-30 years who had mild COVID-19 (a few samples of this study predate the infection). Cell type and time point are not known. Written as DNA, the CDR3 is TGCAGTGCTCGAGCCACCATAGGGCTTCAGAACACCGGGGAGCTGTTTTTT. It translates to CSARATIGLQNTGELFF.